A selection of T cell receptor beta chains follows, all from one sample in a study of T cell responses to AZD1222 COVID-19 vaccine. Sequenced by immunoSEQ multiplex PCR; TCRdb stores in-frame clones only, minus some. Here the sample spans over 200,000 clones, 90% to 95% being singletons. The sequencing used peripheral blood, collected 28 days after the second dose of the MenACWY control vaccine. The receptors were sampled from an adult who received the MenACWY meningococcal vaccine as a control. Each CDR3 is given with its conserved first and last residue. D genes are given only for firm matches. Size is stated for part of the rows, as once, few or many counts, or as a class when the clone is expanded.

DNA,CDR3,J,D,size,V
TGTGCCTGGAGCCTTACCCCACAGGGAGAAACTGAAGCTTTCTTT,CAWSLTPQGETEAFF,TRBJ1-1,NA,NA,TRBV30
TGTGCCAGCAGACTAGAACCCCCCGACAATGAGCAGTTCTTC,CASRLEPPDNEQFF,TRBJ2-1,NA,NA,TRBV6-5
TGTGCCAGCAGTTCCCAACCGCCCCAGCATTTT,CASSSQPPQHF,TRBJ1-5,NA,NA,TRBV28
TGTGCCAGCAGCGTAGGATATCCGCCGGGGGTGAGCGGGAGGCGCTCAGATACGCAGTATTTT,CASSVGYPPGVSGRRSDTQYF,TRBJ2-3,TRBD2,NA,TRBV9
TGTGCCAGTAGTCCTAGCGGGAGCGGGCAAGAGACCCAGTACTTC,CASSPSGSGQETQYF,TRBJ2-5,TRBD2,NA,TRBV27
TGCAGTGCTAGTCCCAAAGGACAGGGTGAACTGCTGTTCGTGTATTTT,CSASPKGQGELLFVYF,TRBJ2-3,TRBD1,NA,TRBV20-1
TGTGCCAGCAGTGAAAGAGTAACGGCCACAGATACGCAGTATTTT,CASSERVTATDTQYF,TRBJ2-3,NA,NA,TRBV6-1
TGTGCCAGCAGCTTTCCGGACAGCCTGAACACTGAAGCTTTCTTT,CASSFPDSLNTEAFF,TRBJ1-1,NA,NA,TRBV7-9
TGTGCCAGCAGCTCACGAGTAGGACAGGGGCTTAGGGATTCACCCCTCCACTTT,CASSSRVGQGLRDSPLHF,TRBJ1-6,TRBD1,NA,TRBV9
TGTGCCAGCAGTCCCAGAGGCACTTCCTACGAGCAGTACTTC,CASSPRGTSYEQYF,TRBJ2-7,NA,few,TRBV6-5
TGTGCCAGCAGCTTGGGGGAGAATTCGGGACTGCCCTGGGGGGGACCCCAGTACTTC,CASSLGENSGLPWGGPQYF,TRBJ2-5,TRBD2,NA,TRBV11-2
TGCAGCGTTGAAGGATCCGACTCGGGGGCTTTCTTT,CSVEGSDSGAFF,TRBJ1-1,NA,NA,TRBV29-1
TGCGCCAGCAGCTTGGTCCTAGCGGCGGGTGAGCAGTTCTTC,CASSLVLAAGEQFF,TRBJ2-1,TRBD2,NA,TRBV5-1
TGTGCCAGCAGGCCTCCGGGGGGGGGCAGTGAAGCTTTCTTT,CASRPPGGGSEAFF,TRBJ1-1,NA,NA,TRBV7-9
TGTGCCAGCAGCGGGACAGCTGAAAAACTGTTTTTT,CASSGTAEKLFF,TRBJ1-4,TRBD1,NA,TRBV7-9
TGTGCCAGCAGTGAGGGCAGCCTGAAGGGGGGCTACACCTTC,CASSEGSLKGGYTF,TRBJ1-2,NA,NA,TRBV6-1
TGCGCCAGCAGCTTGGGGACAGGGTTGAGAACTGAAGCTTTCTTT,CASSLGTGLRTEAFF,TRBJ1-1,TRBD1,NA,TRBV5-1
TGTGCCAGCAGCTTAAATGTGGCCTTAATAGGTGAGCAGTTCTTC,CASSLNVALIGEQFF,TRBJ2-1,NA,NA,TRBV7-3
TGTGCCAGCAGCCACAGGAACTATGGCTACACCTTC,CASSHRNYGYTF,TRBJ1-2,NA,NA,TRBV4-2
TGTGCCAGCAGTTACGAGGATCAGCCCCAGCATTTT,CASSYEDQPQHF,TRBJ1-5,NA,NA,TRBV6-2/TRBV6-3
TGTGCCAGCAGTGATGGAGCGGGGGGGCAGGATACGCAGTATTTT,CASSDGAGGQDTQYF,TRBJ2-3,TRBD2,NA,TRBV6-4
TGTGCCAGCGCATCCCATGTAGGATCACCCCTCCACTTT,CASASHVGSPLHF,TRBJ1-6,NA,NA,TRBV6-5
TGTGCCAGCAGCCCCCGACAGGGATCGACTGAAGCTTTCTTT,CASSPRQGSTEAFF,TRBJ1-1,TRBD1,NA,TRBV7-9
TGTGCCAGCAGTTTAATGGGGACTTCAGAGACCCAGTACTTC,CASSLMGTSETQYF,TRBJ2-5,NA,NA,TRBV28
TGTGCCAGCAGTTCCCGGGTAGCGGGAGGAATCGGGGAGCTGTTTTTT,CASSSRVAGGIGELFF,TRBJ2-2,TRBD2,NA,TRBV6-5
TGTGCCAGCAGATTGTTAGCCACCAATGGCTACACCTTC,CASRLLATNGYTF,TRBJ1-2,NA,NA,TRBV2
TGCAGCGTGCGAAAACAGGGGGAATCCTACAATGAGCAGTTCTTC,CSVRKQGESYNEQFF,TRBJ2-1,TRBD1,NA,TRBV29-1
TGTGCCAGCAGTGAGGAAAGCTCTGGAAACACCATATATTTT,CASSEESSGNTIYF,TRBJ1-3,NA,few,TRBV25-1
TGTGCCAGCAGTCTTCAGGGCACAGATACGCAGTATTTT,CASSLQGTDTQYF,TRBJ2-3,NA,NA,TRBV6-5
TGTGCCAGCACCCCAGGCAGCCGCTATGGCTACACCTTC,CASTPGSRYGYTF,TRBJ1-2,NA,NA,TRBV6-5
TGTGCCAGCAGTCAGCAAGAGCACGAGCAGTACTTC,CASSQQEHEQYF,TRBJ2-7,NA,NA,TRBV6-5
TGTGCCAGCAGAGAGGCAAGGGGGGAGTACTTC,CASREARGEYF,TRBJ2-7,NA,NA,TRBV27
TGTGCCAGCAGTGAACCTGGGGGCTATGGCTACACCTTC,CASSEPGGYGYTF,TRBJ1-2,NA,NA,TRBV6-1
TGTGCCAGCAGCTTCCGAGGTGAAGGAACTAATGAAAAACTGTTTTTT,CASSFRGEGTNEKLFF,TRBJ1-4,NA,once,TRBV13
TGTGCCAGCAGTGAGTCCGCGGGGGGGATCACAGATACGCAGTATTTT,CASSESAGGITDTQYF,TRBJ2-3,TRBD2,NA,TRBV6-4
TGTGCCAGCGCCGGGACAGGGGACGGCTACACCTTC,CASAGTGDGYTF,TRBJ1-2,TRBD1,NA,TRBV28
TGCAGCGCCAATCCGGGACAGCAAGAGACCCAGTACTTC,CSANPGQQETQYF,TRBJ2-5,TRBD1,NA,TRBV29-1
TGTGCCAGCAGCGACTTAGCGGGGGGCTTTGGGGAGCTGTTTTTT,CASSDLAGGFGELFF,TRBJ2-2,TRBD2,NA,TRBV9
TGTGCCAGCAGCTTCGCTAGCCCTTCCTACGAGCAGTACTTC,CASSFASPSYEQYF,TRBJ2-7,NA,NA,TRBV11-1
TGTGCCAGTATGGATCCTAGGCCCCTCCACTTT,CASMDPRPLHF,TRBJ1-6,NA,NA,TRBV19
TGTGCCAGCAGCAACAGGGGGCTTGGGGGCTACACCTTC,CASSNRGLGGYTF,TRBJ1-2,TRBD1,NA,TRBV12-3/TRBV12-4
TGTGCCAGCAGCTCGACAGTAATTAGCAATCAGCCCCAGCATTTT,CASSSTVISNQPQHF,TRBJ1-5,NA,NA,TRBV5-5
TGTGCCAGCAGTTTCACAGGGGGCGCCTACGAGCAGTACTTC,CASSFTGGAYEQYF,TRBJ2-7,TRBD1,NA,TRBV27
TGTGCTAGCAGCTCGACAGAGGGCGAGCAGTACTTC,CASSSTEGEQYF,TRBJ2-7,NA,NA,TRBV7-7
TGTGCCAGCAGTTTAGGACTAGCGGGAGGAGGGTATGAGCAGTTCTTC,CASSLGLAGGGYEQFF,TRBJ2-1,TRBD2,NA,TRBV5-4
TGTGCCAGTAGTATCCGACTAGCGGGAGACGAATCCTACGAGCAGTACTTC,CASSIRLAGDESYEQYF,TRBJ2-7,TRBD2,NA,TRBV19
TGTGCCAGCAGCTCTTACCCCGGACAGGGGACGGGAAACACCATATATTTT,CASSSYPGQGTGNTIYF,TRBJ1-3,TRBD1,NA,TRBV7-6
TGTGCCAGCAGACTGACAGGGAGTGGGGCCAACGTCCTGACTTTC,CASRLTGSGANVLTF,TRBJ2-6,TRBD1,NA,TRBV7-9
TGTGCCAGCAGCCCGGACTGGACTCGGAATGAGCAGTTCTTC,CASSPDWTRNEQFF,TRBJ2-1,NA,once,TRBV7-2
TGTGCCTGGAGTGTATCGAGACAGCCCACAGATACGCAGTATTTT,CAWSVSRQPTDTQYF,TRBJ2-3,NA,NA,TRBV30
TGCGCCAGCAGTTTCCAGGGAAATTCACCCCTCCACTTT,CASSFQGNSPLHF,TRBJ1-6,NA,NA,TRBV27
TGTGCCAGCACGGCAGGTGGGCGATTAAGCACAGATACGCAGTATTTT,CASTAGGRLSTDTQYF,TRBJ2-3,NA,NA,TRBV28